The entry below gives a single TCR beta chain sequence along with its context. What it recognizes is unknown. The data derive from a study of cytomegalovirus exposure and HLA in healthy donors. Points from the study as a whole: A few V segments could not be told apart, such as TRBV6-2 and TRBV6-3, and were left out. For most subjects, TCR beta sequences were reported to predict HLA-A and HLA-B alleles with accuracy.

Nominal health characterized the donors when sampled, though unrecorded immune exposures were likely. In the PCR, 60 Vbeta and 13 Jbeta primers were used. Libraries were prepared by immunoSEQ multiplex PCR; TCRdb keeps only in-frame clonotypes and omits some of them. Of a few hundred thousand clones listed, roughly 80% were seen once; the top ten hold 1.4%. CDR3 length: 13 amino acids. Germline V gene data show CDR1 as MNHNS and CDR2 as SASEGT. Sequencing was carried out using PBMCs. V gene TRBV6-1 combines with J gene TRBJ1-6; TRBD1 matches at 8 bases. The origin of this receptor is a girl between 10 and 17 years old in good health and CMV-seronegative. The CDR3, as DNA: TGTGCTGCCTCTTTAGGACAGGGTTCTCCCCTCCACTTT. This gives the protein CAASLGQGSPLHF.